These 9 T cell receptor beta chains were all obtained from the same sample, sequenced in a study of neurological immune-mediated disorders. TCRdb passed the 5' RACE reads through MiXCR, listing each CDR3 protein once. The table lists over 50,000 distinct CDR3 sequences, around 3.5% of them singletons. Source material: PBMCs. The receptors were sampled from a man between 40 and 49 years old with multiple sclerosis.

This clonotype was observed many times. The CDR3: CASSDGLAGDTDTQYF. The CDR3 DNA is TGTGCCAGCAGTGACGGACTAGCGGGGGACACAGATACGCAGTATTTT. The gene calls are TRBV25-1 and TRBJ2-3; TRBD2 matches at 13 bases. V shed 3 bases, J shed 2 bases, and the junction held 2 bases outside the gene matches. The CDR3 sequence is 16 residues long. From germline, CDR1 is MGHDK and CDR2 SYGVNS.

This clonotype was detected many times. The chain combines TRBV20-1 with TRBJ1-5; D unresolved. Trimming cost V 0 bases and J 0 bases, with 12 bases left between them. The germline gives CDR1 DFQATT, CDR2 SNEGSKA (reference sequence). CDR3 length: 16 residues. The CDR3 sequence is CSARDHQIVSNQPQHF. In DNA form, the CDR3 reads TGCAGTGCTAGAGATCATCAGATCGTTAGCAATCAGCCCCAGCATTTT.

In its sample, this clonotype was seen many times. The chain couples TRBV5-1 to TRBJ2-5, with no clear D. This CDR3 has 14 amino acids. Trimming took off 0 bases at V and 1 base at J, with 7 bases between the two ends. Germline assignment: CDR1 SGHRS and CDR2 YFSETQ. The CDR3 coding sequence is TGCGCCAGCAGCTTGGCCGTTAGCCAAGAGACCCAGTACTTC. Translating gives CASSLAVSQETQYF.

The sample holds many counts of this clonotype. This CDR3 is CASSFGSFAGGQETQYF. CDR3 in DNA: TGTGCCAGCAGTTTCGGTTCTTTTGCGGGGGGCCAAGAGACCCAGTACTTC. V gene TRBV28 combines with J gene TRBJ2-5; TRBD2 matches at 8 bases. The CDR3 is made up of 17 amino acids. Trimming took 3 bases from V and 1 from J; bases not matched to a gene: 10. CDR1 is MDHEN and CDR2 is SYDVKM in the germline V gene.

This clonotype occurred many times. V and J are TRBV5-1 and TRBJ1-2; D is possibly TRBD1 (5 bases). Trimming pared 4 bases from V and 2 bases from J, leaving 12 bases between. CDR1 and CDR2 (germline): SGHRS, YFSETQ. The CDR3 has 14 amino acids. The CDR3 spells CASSHGTENYGYTF. CDR3 coding DNA: TGCGCCAGCAGCCACGGGACCGAGAACTATGGCTACACCTTC.

This clonotype was seen a few times. V gene TRBV6-5 combines with J gene TRBJ2-7; D uncertain. Between the trimmed V and J ends, which lost 2 bases and 2 bases, there was a span of 7 bases. CDR1 MNHEY and CDR2 SVGAGI come from the germline V gene. CDR3 length: 13 residues. The chain's CDR3 is CASSYESAYEQYF. In nucleotides, the CDR3 is TGTGCCAGCAGTTACGAATCGGCCTACGAGCAGTACTTC.

This clonotype was found many times. The rearrangement links TRBV6-1 to TRBJ2-3; 9 bases map to TRBD1. The trim removed 1 base at V and 2 bases at J, leaving 1 base unmatched. This CDR3 has 15 residues. Per germline, CDR1 MNHNS and CDR2 SASEGT. CDR3 DNA: TGTGCCAGCAGTGAAGGGACAGGGGCCACAGATACGCAGTATTTT. Amino acids: CASSEGTGATDTQYF.

The CDR3 sequence is CASSQAPSGGPSPYEQYF. The CDR3 nucleotides read TGCGCCAGCAGCCAAGCCCCCAGCGGGGGGCCCTCACCCTACGAGCAGTACTTC. This rearrangement joins TRBV4-1 to TRBJ2-7; 9 bases line up with TRBD2. The J segment lost 2 bases and the V segment lost 1 base, leaving 12 bases of the junction unmatched. CDR3 length equals 18 residues. Germline V gives CDR1 MGHRA, CDR2 YSYEKL.

There are a few counts of this clonotype. Sequence at one end of the junction differs from germline and may be a read error. The gene calls are TRBV6-6 and TRBJ1-5; no clear D gene. This CDR3 is 13 amino acids long. Germline loops: CDR1 MNHNY, CDR2 SVGAGI (reference sequence). CDR3 loop: CASSPASNQPQNF. In nucleotides, the CDR3 is TGTGCCAGCAGTCCGGCCTCGAACCAGCCCCAGAATTTT.